Following are 9 T cell receptor beta chains from one sample sequenced in a study of response to subunit inactivated influenza vaccine. TCRdb ran MiXCR on the RT-PCR reads and lists one entry per CDR3 protein. Of about 190,000 distinct CDR3 sequences listed, approximately 15% are singletons. The sample in question was CD8+ T cells sorted from PBMCs, obtained about 5 days after vaccination. All receptors come from a man between 50 and 59 years old who received an inactivated influenza vaccine.

The CDR3 DNA sequence: TGTGCCAGCAGCGCCGAAGGGACAGGCGAAGAAAAACTGTTTTTT. This sequence encodes CASSAEGTGEEKLFF. This chain connects TRBV9 to TRBJ1-4; 8 bases are shared with TRBD1. The germline V gene encodes CDR1 SGDLS and CDR2 YYNGEE. Trimming cost V 3 bases and J 8 bases; bases outside gene matches: 9. The CDR3 has 15 amino acids.

The V gene is TRBV6-5, the J gene TRBJ1-3, with 9 positions matching TRBD1. Germline-derived CDR1 and CDR2 are MNHEY and SVGAGI. The CDR3 consists of 16 residues. V shed 5 bases, J shed 1 base, and the junction held 6 bases outside the gene matches. Here the CDR3 DNA reads TGTGCCAGCAGTAACACAGGGGGCCAATCTGGAAACACCATATATTTT. Amino acids: CASSNTGGQSGNTIYF.

This clonotype was seen repeatedly, ten times or more. The chain is built from TRBV12-3 or TRBV12-4 and TRBJ1-2; possible D gene TRBD1, 5 bases. This CDR3 has 15 residues. The germline V and J ends were trimmed by 6 bases and 7 bases, with 21 bases remaining between them. This CDR3 is CASRGERRTGPGYTF. The CDR3 nucleotides read TGTGCCAGCAGGGGAGAGAGGAGAACGGGGCCTGGCTACACCTTC.

This clonotype was counted only a few times. The CDR3 DNA sequence: TGTGCCAGCAGCACAACCCTGGGGCCACCCAATGAGCAGTTCTTC. It encodes CASSTTLGPPNEQFF. This rearrangement joins TRBV7-8 to TRBJ2-1; the D gene is possibly TRBD1 (5 bases). The CDR3 loop spans 15 amino acids. V gave up 5 bases and J gave up 6 bases, with 17 bases separating them. Germline V gives CDR1 SGHVS, CDR2 FQNEAQ.

Only a few counts were recorded for this clonotype. The V call is TRBV6-5, the J call TRBJ2-6; no reliable D call. The CDR3 extends over 17 amino acids. CDR1 MNHEY and CDR2 SVGAGI come from the germline V gene. Trimming removed 0 bases at V and 0 bases at J, with 9 bases between. CDR3 in amino acids: CASSYSAESSGANVLTF. For the CDR3, the DNA is TGTGCCAGCAGTTACTCGGCAGAAAGCTCTGGGGCCAACGTCCTGACTTTC.

Many counts were recorded for this clonotype. This sequence joins TRBV9 and TRBJ2-3, with D possibly matching TRBD2 (5 bases). The CDR3 is 15 amino acids. Per the germline V gene, CDR1 is SGDLS and CDR2 is YYNGEE. The germline V and J ends were trimmed by 0 bases and 5 bases, with 13 bases remaining between them. CDR3 sequence: CASSVGRIAGDTQYF. As DNA, the CDR3 is TGTGCCAGCAGCGTAGGACGGATCGCGGGAGATACGCAGTATTTT.

In this sample, this clonotype turned up a few times. V usage is TRBV20-1 and J usage is TRBJ2-1; 8 bases align to TRBD2. CDR3 length: 14 amino acids. CDR1 DFQATT and CDR2 SNEGSKA come from the germline V gene (reference sequence). Germline trimming cut 1 base from V and 9 bases from J; bases unmatched to any gene: 8. CDR3 protein: CSARAMSGSPEQFF. The CDR3 DNA is TGCAGTGCTAGAGCCATGAGCGGGAGTCCTGAGCAGTTCTTC.

The chain employs TRBV10-2 and TRBJ2-1, with D tentatively TRBD2 (5 bases). Germline V lookup: CDR1 WSHSY, CDR2 SAAADI. Trimming pared 8 bases from V and 0 bases from J, leaving 11 bases between. There are 14 residues in the CDR3. The CDR3 protein is CASSTGSSYNEQFF. CDR3 nucleotides: TGCGCCAGCTCCACGGGAAGCTCCTACAATGAGCAGTTCTTC.

A few counts support this clonotype. The gene calls are TRBV7-2 and TRBJ2-7; TRBD1 or TRBD2 may be the D gene (5 bases each). CDR1 is SGHTA and CDR2 is FQGNSA in the germline V gene. Trimming removed 1 base at V and 1 base at J, with 14 bases between. This CDR3 comprises 16 residues. DNA for the CDR3: TGTGCCAGCAGCTTAGGGGCCGGGACCTTTTCCTACGAGCAGTACTTC. Residues: CASSLGAGTFSYEQYF.